The rows below give T cell receptor beta chains drawn from one sample of a study of blood T cell repertoires in COVID-19. Profiled with immunoSEQ multiplex PCR; TCRdb holds only in-frame clones, not every one. The data contain about 440,000 clones, around 88% of them singletons. Sequencing was carried out using peripheral blood. The receptors were gathered from a woman between 45 and 65 years old with COVID-19, enrolled during active disease. The CDR3 runs from the conserved cysteine through the conserved F or W. The order of the fields is V gene, D gene, CDR3 protein. A D gene is named only where the DNA matches it firmly.

v_call: TRBV5-1; d_call: TRBD1; cdr3_aa: CASSTGQTGYTF
v_call: TRBV4-1; d_call: .; cdr3_aa: CASSHPGGGGGGELFF
v_call: TRBV5-1; d_call: .; cdr3_aa: CASRTGHPNEQYF
v_call: TRBV11-3; d_call: .; cdr3_aa: CASSLSSSYEQYF
v_call: TRBV9; d_call: .; cdr3_aa: CASSVVAGSTGELFF
v_call: TRBV18; d_call: TRBD1; cdr3_aa: CASSPMDRDLSPLHF
v_call: TRBV11-1; d_call: TRBD2; cdr3_aa: CASSPWTRADTQYF
v_call: TRBV9; d_call: TRBD2; cdr3_aa: CASSVALASGSTDTQYF
v_call: TRBV18; d_call: .; cdr3_aa: CASSPTTETEAFF
v_call: TRBV18; d_call: TRBD1; cdr3_aa: CASLQRGLGTEAFF
v_call: TRBV19; d_call: .; cdr3_aa: CASSIRHPYNEQFF
v_call: TRBV11-2; d_call: .; cdr3_aa: CASSLGASANTGELFF
v_call: TRBV6-5; d_call: .; cdr3_aa: CASTMWTAYTGELFF
v_call: TRBV4-1; d_call: .; cdr3_aa: CASSQNRVGGNTIYF
v_call: TRBV29-1; d_call: .; cdr3_aa: CSVEGGLDTQYF
v_call: TRBV24-1; d_call: TRBD1; cdr3_aa: CATSEGQGSPTDTQYF
v_call: TRBV6-1; d_call: TRBD1; cdr3_aa: CASSAPRDRGPTGELFF
v_call: TRBV2; d_call: TRBD2; cdr3_aa: CASSEGGISSGGDEQYF
v_call: TRBV29-1; d_call: TRBD1; cdr3_aa: CTVRQGTTNEKLFF
v_call: TRBV6-5; d_call: .; cdr3_aa: CASSEAAGPHEQYF
v_call: TRBV9; d_call: .; cdr3_aa: CASSVRADNTEAFF
v_call: TRBV19; d_call: TRBD2; cdr3_aa: CASSISSGGAYEQFF
v_call: TRBV9; d_call: .; cdr3_aa: CASSAETGPSFGTEAFF
v_call: TRBV28; d_call: .; cdr3_aa: CASSLKGYYGYTF
v_call: TRBV19; d_call: .; cdr3_aa: CASSGYRAEAFF
v_call: TRBV9; d_call: .; cdr3_aa: CASSVAEGSSYEQYF
v_call: TRBV30; d_call: TRBD1; cdr3_aa: CAWSVQGGNYGYTF
v_call: TRBV11-3; d_call: .; cdr3_aa: CASSVLGDTQYF
v_call: TRBV11-2; d_call: TRBD1; cdr3_aa: CASTWDRGRSGELFF
v_call: TRBV9; d_call: TRBD2; cdr3_aa: CASSVSGSGMDTQYF
v_call: TRBV6-1; d_call: .; cdr3_aa: CASSEHFYEQYF
v_call: TRBV15; d_call: .; cdr3_aa: CATSREGDIGNTIYF
v_call: TRBV6-4; d_call: TRBD1; cdr3_aa: CASSLGQGDTEAFF
v_call: TRBV30; d_call: .; cdr3_aa: CALSRAGGNYGYTF
v_call: TRBV12-3/TRBV12-4; d_call: .; cdr3_aa: CASSQTGPYGYTF
v_call: TRBV5-4; d_call: .; cdr3_aa: CASSPQGLVNYGYTF
v_call: TRBV6-6; d_call: .; cdr3_aa: CASSYPGGYGNTIYF
v_call: TRBV28; d_call: TRBD1; cdr3_aa: CASSLIEQGVMRVNTEAFF
v_call: TRBV5-6; d_call: TRBD2; cdr3_aa: CASSLSRGSGLRADTQYF
v_call: TRBV14; d_call: TRBD2; cdr3_aa: CASSKGSLTSGGYNEQFF
v_call: TRBV14; d_call: TRBD1; cdr3_aa: CASSQENVKGASDTQYF